These T cell receptor beta chains were read from a single sample in a study of radiotherapy plus CTLA-4 blockade in lung cancer. The repertoire was sequenced with immunoSEQ multiplex PCR; TCRdb's copy has only in-frame clones and lacks some. The table lists about 25,000 clones, around 72% of them singletons. The specimen comprised peripheral blood, sampled from a patient treated with radiotherapy plus ipilimumab. These receptors came from a human donor with non-small cell lung cancer who had stable disease on radiotherapy plus ipilimumab. Each CDR3 is given with its conserved first and last residue. A D gene is named only where the DNA matches it firmly. The size entry is marked missing in some rows and otherwise reads once, few, many or a size class.

TRBV7-7	TRBD1	NA	TRBJ2-5	CASSRTTRQGETQYF	TGTGCTAGCAGCCGGACTACTAGACAGGGGGAGACCCAGTACTTC
TRBV6-5	NA	NA	TRBJ2-3	CASSHPLSTDTQYF	TGTGCCAGCAGTCACCCCCTGAGCACAGATACGCAGTATTTT
TRBV11-2	NA	NA	TRBJ2-2	CASSFIQAGGELFF	TGTGCCAGCAGCTTTATCCAAGCTGGCGGGGAGCTGTTTTTT
TRBV18	NA	once	TRBJ1-1	CASRKTNTEAFF	TGTGCCAGTCGGAAGACAAACACTGAAGCTTTCTTT
TRBV5-4	NA	NA	TRBJ1-5	CASSYGNQPQHF	TGTGCCAGCAGCTACGGAAATCAGCCCCAGCATTTT
TRBV15	NA	NA	TRBJ2-7	CATSRVGTGLGEQYF	TGTGCCACCAGCAGGGTCGGGACCGGCCTAGGGGAGCAGTACTTC
TRBV29-1	TRBD1	NA	TRBJ2-7	CSVEGGGSEQYF	TGCAGCGTTGAAGGAGGGGGCAGCGAGCAGTACTTC
TRBV21-1	NA	once	TRBJ2-2	CASSPRKRSALTGELFF	TGTGCCAGCAGCCCCAGAAAGAGGTCGGCGCTCACCGGGGAGCTGTTTTTT
TRBV15	TRBD1	NA	TRBJ2-3	CATSRGQGYTDTQYF	TGTGCCACCAGCAGAGGACAGGGATACACAGATACGCAGTATTTT
TRBV10-3	TRBD2	NA	TRBJ2-1	CAISDAGGKTNEQFF	TGTGCCATCAGTGATGCGGGAGGGAAAACCAATGAGCAGTTCTTC
TRBV6-1	NA	NA	TRBJ1-5	CASKGGAVSNQPQHF	TGTGCCAGCAAGGGGGGGGCAGTTAGCAATCAGCCCCAGCATTTT
TRBV4-3	NA	NA	TRBJ2-7	CASSQEGMYSYEQYF	TGCGCCAGCAGCCAAGAGGGGATGTACTCCTACGAGCAGTACTTC
TRBV27	NA	NA	TRBJ1-2	CASSLFRGVGYGYTF	TGTGCCAGCAGTTTATTTCGGGGTGTTGGCTATGGCTACACCTTC
TRBV7-9	NA	NA	TRBJ2-5	CASSLAGETQYF	TGTGCCAGCAGCTTAGCGGGGGAGACCCAGTACTTC
TRBV10-3	NA	NA	TRBJ2-3	CAIRLVSTDTQYF	TGTGCCATCAGGCTAGTAAGCACAGATACGCAGTATTTT
TRBV5-8	NA	NA	TRBJ1-5	CASRPATGTLQGQPQHF	TGTGCCAGCCGACCCGCCACGGGGACCCTACAGGGTCAGCCCCAGCATTTT
TRBV7-3	TRBD2	NA	TRBJ2-7	CASSFGTSGAYEQYF	TGTGCCAGCAGCTTCGGGACTAGCGGTGCCTACGAGCAGTACTTC
TRBV29-1	NA	NA	TRBJ1-2	CSDEGNYGYTF	TGCAGCGATGAGGGGAACTATGGCTACACCTTC
TRBV11-2	NA	NA	TRBJ1-1	CASSPRRGYTEAFF	TGTGCCAGCAGCCCGAGGAGGGGATACACTGAAGCTTTCTTT
TRBV11-3	NA	once	TRBJ2-7	CASSSQRGKGPLEQYF	TGTGCCAGCAGTTCGCAACGGGGGAAGGGCCCTTTGGAGCAGTACTTC
TRBV19	NA	NA	TRBJ2-7	CASSLRDGSFYEQYF	TGTGCCAGTAGTCTACGGGACGGTAGCTTCTACGAGCAGTACTTC
TRBV7-8	NA	NA	TRBJ2-7	CASSVSYEQYF	TGTGCCAGCAGCGTGAGCTACGAGCAGTACTTC
TRBV30	NA	NA	TRBJ2-1	CAWSVLGRGSYNEQFF	TGTGCCTGGAGTGTACTCGGCAGGGGCTCCTACAATGAGCAGTTCTTC
TRBV29-1	NA	NA	TRBJ1-5	CSVSDRTNQPQHF	TGCAGCGTTTCCGACAGGACAAATCAGCCCCAGCATTTT
TRBV5-6	TRBD1	NA	TRBJ1-3	CASSSDRGPGNTIYF	TGTGCCAGCAGCTCGGACAGGGGGCCGGGAAACACCATATATTTT
TRBV11-3	NA	NA	TRBJ1-1	CASSPLVGANTEAFF	TGTGCCAGCAGCCCGCTGGTCGGAGCGAACACTGAAGCTTTCTTT
TRBV7-8	TRBD2	NA	TRBJ2-7	CASSLAAGGPSDEQYF	TGTGCCAGCAGCTTAGCGGCGGGAGGGCCTTCCGACGAGCAGTACTTC
TRBV19	NA	NA	TRBJ2-3	CASSTQPGHTQYF	TGTGCCAGTAGTACTCAGCCGGGCCATACGCAGTATTTT
TRBV29-1	TRBD1	few	TRBJ1-1	CSVVPQGRIGGPEAFF	TGCAGCGTTGTCCCACAGGGGCGGATCGGTGGGCCTGAAGCTTTCTTT
TRBV7-8	TRBD1	NA	TRBJ2-4	CASRRRDSIGDIQYF	TGTGCCAGCAGACGCCGGGACAGTATCGGGGACATTCAGTACTTC
TRBV2	NA	NA	TRBJ2-2	CASSDSPNRAANTGELFF	TGTGCCAGCAGCGATTCACCGAACAGGGCGGCGAACACCGGGGAGCTGTTTTTT
TRBV20-1	NA	NA	TRBJ1-2	CSVTGNYGYTF	TGCAGTGTCACGGGGAACTATGGCTACACCTTC
TRBV5-6	NA	NA	TRBJ1-3	CASSLDRKSGNTIYF	TGTGCCAGCAGCCTTGACAGAAAATCTGGAAACACCATATATTTT
TRBV5-1	NA	NA	TRBJ2-3	CASSSLTDTQYF	TGCGCCAGCAGCTCCCTAACAGATACGCAGTATTTT
TRBV6-1	TRBD1	NA	TRBJ2-4	CASSDRLLGQGGVAKNIQYF	TGTGCCAGCAGTGACCGGCTCTTGGGACAGGGGGGAGTTGCCAAAAACATTCAGTACTTC
TRBV5-6	NA	few	TRBJ2-2	CASSQWYRGGTGELFF	TGTGCCAGCAGCCAATGGTACAGGGGAGGAACCGGGGAGCTGTTTTTT
TRBV29-1	NA	NA	TRBJ2-7	CSARCWAGPYTQSSYEQYF	TGCAGCGCCCGGTGTTGGGCGGGACCCTATACGCAGAGCTCCTACGAGCAGTACTTC
TRBV19	TRBD2	few	TRBJ2-7	CASSGRVSFAHEQYF	TGTGCCAGTAGCGGGAGGGTTTCCTTCGCCCACGAGCAGTACTTC
TRBV6-5	TRBD1	NA	TRBJ1-2	CASRTRDRAFGYTF	TGTGCCAGCAGGACCAGGGACAGGGCCTTTGGCTACACCTTC
TRBV5-1	NA	NA	TRBJ1-6	CASSLAVQNSPLHF	TGCGCCAGCAGCTTGGCCGTGCAGAATTCACCCCTCCACTTT
TRBV11-3	TRBD1	NA	TRBJ2-1	CASSRDSEQFF	TGTGCCAGCAGTCGGGACAGCGAGCAGTTCTTC
TRBV18	NA	few	TRBJ2-5	CASSPNLHETQYF	TGTGCCAGCTCACCCAACCTCCACGAGACCCAGTACTTC
TRBV19	TRBD1	NA	TRBJ2-2	CASSIAGTGRTGELFF	TGTGCCAGTAGTATCGCCGGGACAGGGCGGACCGGGGAGCTGTTTTTT
TRBV5-1	NA	NA	TRBJ2-3	CASSGEVSLGGTDTQYF	TGCGCCAGCAGCGGCGAAGTAAGTTTAGGGGGCACAGATACGCAGTATTTT
TRBV4-1	NA	NA	TRBJ2-4	CASSQEQTKNIQYF	TGCGCCAGCAGCCAAGAACAGACCAAAAACATTCAGTACTTC
TRBV7-2	TRBD1	once	TRBJ2-7	CASSPPAGGSYEQYF	TGTGCCAGCAGCCCCCCGGCAGGGGGATCCTACGAGCAGTACTTC
TRBV6-7	NA	NA	TRBJ2-4	CASSYEGAENIQYF	TGTGCCAGCAGTTACGAAGGAGCTGAAAACATTCAGTACTTC
TRBV10-3	NA	NA	TRBJ1-3	CAISDRAAAAGNTIYF	TGTGCCATCAGTGATCGGGCAGCGGCTGCGGGAAACACCATATATTTT
TRBV12-5	TRBD1	NA	TRBJ2-1	CASGRDRLTDEQFF	TGTGCTAGTGGCCGGGACAGGCTCACGGATGAGCAGTTCTTC
TRBV27	NA	NA	TRBJ2-2	CASSLRDKAPQLFF	TGTGCCAGCAGTCTACGGGACAAGGCCCCTCAGCTGTTTTTT
TRBV27	NA	NA	TRBJ2-2	CASSTDVLAGPATGELFF	TGTGCCAGCAGTACTGACGTTCTGGCGGGACCGGCCACCGGGGAGCTGTTTTTT
TRBV5-1	NA	few	TRBJ1-2	CASSLQPTATQHGYTF	TGCGCCAGCAGCTTGCAGCCCACGGCGACACAGCATGGCTACACCTTC